This TCR beta chain was identified in a study of STAT5B mutations in CD4+ large granular lymphocyte leukemia. Overall study: Among healthy donors, a particular HLA allele went with more CDR3 'QG' motifs.

Some clones are missing from TCRdb's copy, which holds only in-frame ones; the method was immunoSEQ multiplex PCR. This repertoire shows approximately 20,000 clones, more than 75% found once; its top ten account for 8.6%. Of note for this clone: Its antigen is not identified.

Germline loops: CDR1 LGHNA, CDR2 YSLEER. This CDR3 has 17 residues. After removal of 0 bases from V and 1 base from J, the junction contained 4 bases not matched to a gene. Study-wide results and caveats: Without putative leukemic clones, patient CD4-sorted repertoires remained more clonal than healthy CD4+ repertoires. TRBV06-family usage was enriched in top patient clones (8/27) versus controls (2/35). No patients shared main leukemic clonotypes, though about 26% appeared at low frequency elsewhere.

This clonotype was obtained from a human donor in good health. Sequences were obtained from CD4+ T cells from blood buffy coats. The chain recombines TRBV4-3 with TRBJ2-1; 9 nucleotides line up with TRBD2. The CDR3 loop is CASSQETSGLSYNEQFF. CDR3 bases: TGCGCCAGCAGCCAAGAGACTAGCGGTTTATCCTACAATGAGCAGTTCTTC.